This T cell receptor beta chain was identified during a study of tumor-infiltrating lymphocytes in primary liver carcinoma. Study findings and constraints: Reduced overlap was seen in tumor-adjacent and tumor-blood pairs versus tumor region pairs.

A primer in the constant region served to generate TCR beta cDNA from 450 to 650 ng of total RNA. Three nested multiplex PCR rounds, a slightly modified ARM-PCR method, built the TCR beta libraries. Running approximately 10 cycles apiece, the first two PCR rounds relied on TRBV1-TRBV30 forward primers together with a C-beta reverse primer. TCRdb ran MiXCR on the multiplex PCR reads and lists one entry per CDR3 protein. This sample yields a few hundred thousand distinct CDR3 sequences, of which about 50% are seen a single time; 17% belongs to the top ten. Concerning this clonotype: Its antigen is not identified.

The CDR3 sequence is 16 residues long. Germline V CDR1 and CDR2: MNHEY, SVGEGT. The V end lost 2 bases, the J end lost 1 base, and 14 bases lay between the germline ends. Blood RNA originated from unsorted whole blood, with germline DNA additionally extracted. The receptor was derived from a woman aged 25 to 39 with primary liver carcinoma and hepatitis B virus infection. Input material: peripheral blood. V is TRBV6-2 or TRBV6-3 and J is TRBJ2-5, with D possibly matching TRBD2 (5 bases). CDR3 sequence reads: CASSYTGRGFQETQYF. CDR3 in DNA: TGTGCCAGCAGTTACACTGGGAGAGGATTCCAAGAGACCCAGTACTTC.